The T cell receptor (beta chain) described here comes from a study of cytomegalovirus exposure and HLA in healthy donors. Study-wide points: Later analysis found that TCR beta chains associated with HLA were more clonally expanded than other, equally common chains. The study flagged some 170 TCR beta chains as cytomegalovirus-associated.

PCR amplification relied on 60 Vbeta primers (plus 13 Jbeta primers). Repertoires were generated with immunoSEQ multiplex PCR, while TCRdb's copy carries only in-frame clones and drops some. Among 150,000 to 200,000 clones listed, about 59% were seen once. In its sample, this clone was seen once. Its matching antigen is unknown. These donors, healthy bone marrow donors, were studied. Per the germline V gene, CDR1 is SGHAT and CDR2 is FQNNGV. The CDR3 is 14 amino acids. V shed 3 bases and J shed 1 base, with 7 bases lying between them. The sequenced material came from PBMCs. This TCR was sampled from a man aged 40-49 years in good health and CMV-seronegative. This rearrangement joins TRBV11-2 to TRBJ1-5; maybe TRBD1 (6 bases). CDR3 DNA sequence: TGTGCCAGCAGCTTCACAGGGAGCAATCAGCCCCAGCATTTT. It specifies CASSFTGSNQPQHF.